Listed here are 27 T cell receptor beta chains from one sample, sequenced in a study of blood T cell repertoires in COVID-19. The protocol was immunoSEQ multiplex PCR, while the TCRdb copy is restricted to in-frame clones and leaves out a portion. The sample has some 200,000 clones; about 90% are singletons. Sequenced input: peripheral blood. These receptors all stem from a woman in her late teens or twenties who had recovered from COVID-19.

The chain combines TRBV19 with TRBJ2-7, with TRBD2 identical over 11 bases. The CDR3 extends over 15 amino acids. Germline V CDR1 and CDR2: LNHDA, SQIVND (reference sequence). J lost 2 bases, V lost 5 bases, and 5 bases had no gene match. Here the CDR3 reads CASSPGLAGAYEQYF. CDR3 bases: TGTGCCAGTAGTCCCGGACTAGCGGGCGCCTACGAGCAGTACTTC.

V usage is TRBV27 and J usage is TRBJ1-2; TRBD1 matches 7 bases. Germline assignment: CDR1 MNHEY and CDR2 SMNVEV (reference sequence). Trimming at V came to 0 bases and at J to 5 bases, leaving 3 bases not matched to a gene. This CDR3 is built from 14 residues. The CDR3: CASSLSAGGYGYTF. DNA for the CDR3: TGTGCCAGCAGTTTATCGGCAGGGGGGTATGGCTACACCTTC.

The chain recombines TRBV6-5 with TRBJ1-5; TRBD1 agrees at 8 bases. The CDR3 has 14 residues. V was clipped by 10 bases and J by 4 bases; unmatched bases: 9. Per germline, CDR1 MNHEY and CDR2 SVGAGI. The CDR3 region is CATELDRANQPQHF. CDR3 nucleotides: TGTGCCACCGAGTTGGACAGGGCAAATCAGCCCCAGCATTTT.

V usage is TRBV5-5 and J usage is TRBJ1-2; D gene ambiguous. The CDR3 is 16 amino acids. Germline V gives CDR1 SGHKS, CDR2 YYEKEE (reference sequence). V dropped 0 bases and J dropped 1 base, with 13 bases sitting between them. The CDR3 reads CASSLAETLFNYGYTF. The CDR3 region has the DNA TGTGCCAGCAGCTTGGCAGAAACGCTTTTTAACTATGGCTACACCTTC.

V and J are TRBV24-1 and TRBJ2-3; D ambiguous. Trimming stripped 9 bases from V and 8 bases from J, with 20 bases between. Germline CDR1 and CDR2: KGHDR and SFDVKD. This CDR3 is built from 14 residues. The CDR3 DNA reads TGTGCCACCTCCAAGGCGACCCACGGGTCTACGCAGTATTTT. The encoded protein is CATSKATHGSTQYF.

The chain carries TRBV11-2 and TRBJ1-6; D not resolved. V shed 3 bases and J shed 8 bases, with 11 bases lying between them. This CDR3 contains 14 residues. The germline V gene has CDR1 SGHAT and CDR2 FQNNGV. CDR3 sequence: CASSLTGKHSPLHF. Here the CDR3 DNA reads TGTGCCAGCAGCTTGACGGGGAAACATTCACCCCTCCACTTT.

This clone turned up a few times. In DNA form, the CDR3 reads TGCGCCAGCAGCCCGATAGCGGGGACCTACGAGCAGTACTTC. Translating gives CASSPIAGTYEQYF. This sequence joins TRBV5-1 and TRBJ2-7; 8 nucleotides agree with TRBD2. There are 14 residues in the CDR3. Germline V gene sequence: CDR1 SGHRS, CDR2 YFSETQ. Trimming took 4 bases from V and 2 from J; bases not matched to a gene: 5.

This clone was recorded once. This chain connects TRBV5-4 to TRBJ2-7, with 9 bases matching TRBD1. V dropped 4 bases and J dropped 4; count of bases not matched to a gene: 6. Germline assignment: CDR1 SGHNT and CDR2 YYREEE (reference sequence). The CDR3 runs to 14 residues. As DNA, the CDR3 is TGTGCCAGCAGCAACCGGGACAGGGAATACGAGCAGTACTTC. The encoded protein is CASSNRDREYEQYF.

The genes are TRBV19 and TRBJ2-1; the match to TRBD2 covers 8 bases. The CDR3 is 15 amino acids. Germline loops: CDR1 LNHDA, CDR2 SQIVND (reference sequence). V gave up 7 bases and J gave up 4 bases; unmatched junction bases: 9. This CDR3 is CASTSPGGGYNEQFF. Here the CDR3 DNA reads TGTGCCAGTACCTCACCGGGAGGGGGTTACAATGAGCAGTTCTTC.

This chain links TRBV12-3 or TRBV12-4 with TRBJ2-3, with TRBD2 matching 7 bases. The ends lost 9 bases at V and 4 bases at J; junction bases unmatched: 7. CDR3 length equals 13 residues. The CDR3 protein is CASLRGGADTQYF. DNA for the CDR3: TGTGCCAGTCTTAGGGGAGGGGCAGATACGCAGTATTTT.

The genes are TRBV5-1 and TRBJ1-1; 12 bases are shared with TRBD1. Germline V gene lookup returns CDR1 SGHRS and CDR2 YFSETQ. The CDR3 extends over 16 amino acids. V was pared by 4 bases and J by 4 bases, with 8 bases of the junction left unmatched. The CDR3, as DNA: TGCGCCAGCAGCCTGGGACAGGGGGCGTGGGGCACTGAAGCTTTCTTT. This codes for CASSLGQGAWGTEAFF.

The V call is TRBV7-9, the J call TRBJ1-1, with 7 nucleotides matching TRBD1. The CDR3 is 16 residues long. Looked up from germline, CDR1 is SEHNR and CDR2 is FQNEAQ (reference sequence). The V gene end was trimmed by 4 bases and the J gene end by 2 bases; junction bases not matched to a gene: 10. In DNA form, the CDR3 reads TGTGCCAGCAGCTCGCCGACAGGGACTCCAAACACTGAAGCTTTCTTT. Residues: CASSSPTGTPNTEAFF.

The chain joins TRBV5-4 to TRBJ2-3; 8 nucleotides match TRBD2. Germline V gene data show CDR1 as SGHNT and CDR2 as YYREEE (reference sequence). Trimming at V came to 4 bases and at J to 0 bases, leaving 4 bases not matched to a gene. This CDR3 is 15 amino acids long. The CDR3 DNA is TGTGCCAGCAGCGGTAGCGGGACTAGCACAGATACGCAGTATTTT. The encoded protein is CASSGSGTSTDTQYF.

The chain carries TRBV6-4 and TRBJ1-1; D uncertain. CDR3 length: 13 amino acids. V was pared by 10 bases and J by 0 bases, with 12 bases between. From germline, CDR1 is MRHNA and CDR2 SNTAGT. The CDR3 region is CATRRHMNTEAFF. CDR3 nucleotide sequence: TGTGCCACCCGTCGACACATGAACACTGAAGCTTTCTTT.

For the CDR3, the DNA is TGTGCCAGCTCACCCCCCAGTAGCAACTATGGCTACACCTTC. Translation gives CASSPPSSNYGYTF. V usage is TRBV18 and J usage is TRBJ1-2; no clear D. The germline CDR1 and CDR2 sequences are KGHSH and LQKENI. The V end lost 3 bases, the J end lost 2 bases, and 10 bases lay between the germline ends. CDR3 length: 14 amino acids.

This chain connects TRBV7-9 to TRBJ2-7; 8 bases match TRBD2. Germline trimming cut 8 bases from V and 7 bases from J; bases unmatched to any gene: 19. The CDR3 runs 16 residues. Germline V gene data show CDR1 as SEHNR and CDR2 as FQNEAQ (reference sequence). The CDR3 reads CASDSSLSSGSWEQYF. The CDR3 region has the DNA TGTGCCAGCGACTCAAGTCTGTCTAGCGGGTCGTGGGAGCAGTACTTC.

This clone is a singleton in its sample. The CDR3 sequence: CASSIEGAAGELFF. The CDR3 DNA sequence: TGTGCCAGTAGTATTGAGGGGGCGGCCGGGGAGCTGTTTTTT. The chain joins TRBV19 to TRBJ2-2; 7 bases fit TRBD1. V was pared by 3 bases and J by 6 bases, with 4 bases of the junction left unmatched. This CDR3 has 14 amino acids. The germline V gene has CDR1 LNHDA and CDR2 SQIVND (reference sequence).

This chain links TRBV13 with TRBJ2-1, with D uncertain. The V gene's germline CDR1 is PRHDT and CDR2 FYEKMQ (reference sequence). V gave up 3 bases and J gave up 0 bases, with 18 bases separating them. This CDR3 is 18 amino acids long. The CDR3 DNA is TGTGCCAGCAGCTTCATCTCGTTAGCCCATAGCTCCTACAATGAGCAGTTCTTC. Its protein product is CASSFISLAHSSYNEQFF.

As DNA, the CDR3 is TGCAGCGTTGTTTTTCAGGGGAAAGGGTACGAGCAGTACTTC. It translates to CSVVFQGKGYEQYF. V usage is TRBV29-1 and J usage is TRBJ2-7; D may be TRBD1 (6 bases). V lost 4 bases and J lost 4, with 17 bases in between. This CDR3 spans 14 amino acids. Germline V gene sequence: CDR1 SQVTM, CDR2 ANQGSEA.

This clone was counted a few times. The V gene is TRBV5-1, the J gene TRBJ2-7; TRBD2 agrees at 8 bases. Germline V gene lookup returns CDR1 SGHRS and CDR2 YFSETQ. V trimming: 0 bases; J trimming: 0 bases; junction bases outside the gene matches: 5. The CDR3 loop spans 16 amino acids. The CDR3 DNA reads TGCGCCAGCAGCTTGGATCTAGCGGGCCACTCCTACGAGCAGTACTTC. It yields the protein CASSLDLAGHSYEQYF.

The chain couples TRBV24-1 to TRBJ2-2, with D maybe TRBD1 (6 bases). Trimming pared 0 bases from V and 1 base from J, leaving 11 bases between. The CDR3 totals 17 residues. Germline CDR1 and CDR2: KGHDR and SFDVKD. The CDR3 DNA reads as TGTGCCACCAGTGATTTGTCGGCAGGGGTGAACACCGGGGAGCTGTTTTTT. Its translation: CATSDLSAGVNTGELFF.

CDR3 sequence reads: CASSPQVTYEQYF. The CDR3 DNA follows: TGTGCCAGCAGCCCTCAGGTTACCTACGAGCAGTACTTC. The chain uses TRBV5-6 and TRBJ2-7; no clear D gene. The CDR3 has 13 amino acids. V lost 4 bases, J lost 2 bases, and 10 bases lay in between. Germline CDR1 SGHDT, CDR2 YYEEEE.

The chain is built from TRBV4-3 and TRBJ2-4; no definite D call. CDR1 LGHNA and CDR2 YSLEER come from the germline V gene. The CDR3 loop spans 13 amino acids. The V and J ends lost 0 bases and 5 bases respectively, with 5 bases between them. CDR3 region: CASSQDIENIQYF. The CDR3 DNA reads TGCGCCAGCAGCCAAGATATTGAAAACATTCAGTACTTC.

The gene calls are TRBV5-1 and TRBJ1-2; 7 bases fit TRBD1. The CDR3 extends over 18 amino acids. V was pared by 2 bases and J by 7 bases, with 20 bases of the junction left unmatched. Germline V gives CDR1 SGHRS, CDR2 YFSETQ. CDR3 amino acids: CASSLSATGAVIGFGYTF. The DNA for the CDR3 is TGCGCCAGCAGCTTATCTGCCACAGGGGCGGTTATAGGTTTTGGCTACACCTTC. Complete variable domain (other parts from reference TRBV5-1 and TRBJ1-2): KAGVTQTPRYLIKTRGQQVTLSCSPISGHRSVSWYQQTPGQGLQFLFEYFSETQRNKGNFPGRFSGRQFSNSRSEMNVSTLELGDSALYLCASSLSATGAVIGFGYTFGSGTRLTVV.

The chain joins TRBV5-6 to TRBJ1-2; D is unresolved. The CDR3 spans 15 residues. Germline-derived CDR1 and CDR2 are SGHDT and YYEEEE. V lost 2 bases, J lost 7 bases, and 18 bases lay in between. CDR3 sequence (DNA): TGTGCCAGCAGCTTTTCCCTCCCCCGGGAGCCTGGCTACACCTTC. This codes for CASSFSLPREPGYTF.

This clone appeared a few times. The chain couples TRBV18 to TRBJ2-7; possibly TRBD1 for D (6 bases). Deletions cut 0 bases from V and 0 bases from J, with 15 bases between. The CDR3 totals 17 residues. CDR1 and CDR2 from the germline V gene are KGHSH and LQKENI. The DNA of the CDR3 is TGTGCCAGCTCACCACCGTTACAGGGCCACTTCTCCTACGAGCAGTACTTC. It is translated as CASSPPLQGHFSYEQYF.

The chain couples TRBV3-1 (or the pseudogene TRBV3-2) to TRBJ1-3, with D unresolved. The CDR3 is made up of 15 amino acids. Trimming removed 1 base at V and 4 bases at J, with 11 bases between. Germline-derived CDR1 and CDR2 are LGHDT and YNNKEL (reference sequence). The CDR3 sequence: CASSQAGSGGNTIYF. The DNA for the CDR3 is TGTGCCAGCAGCCAAGCAGGTTCGGGAGGAAACACCATATATTTT.